This TCR beta chain was found in a study of blood T cell repertoires in COVID-19. About the study: Spain, Italy and the United States supplied samples that represented acute and convalescent COVID-19.

CDR1 and CDR2 from the germline V gene are MNHNY and SVGAGI (reference sequence). CDR3 length equals 17 residues. V lost 5 bases to trimming and J lost 1 base, with 17 bases between them. Profiling relied on immunoSEQ multiplex PCR, and the TCRdb table lists in-frame clones only, not all of them. This sample carries roughly 150,000 clones, around four fifths of them seen once, and the ten largest clones take 7.5% to 10%. The clonotype comes from a woman aged 80 or older with COVID-19, enrolled during active disease. The chain is built from TRBV6-6 and TRBJ2-2; a weak D match, TRBD1 (6 bases). The sequenced sample consisted of peripheral blood. The DNA for the CDR3 is TGTGCCAGCAGTCCCATGCCGGGACAAGAGAACACCGGGGAGCTGTTTTTT. Protein sequence: CASSPMPGQENTGELFF.